Presented here are 9 T cell receptor beta chains from one specimen sequenced in a study of blood T cell repertoires in COVID-19. The table came from immunoSEQ multiplex PCR; TCRdb's copy has only in-frame clones and leaves some out. The sample holds about 54,000 clones; around 86% are singletons and the top ten take less than 9%. Material for sequencing was peripheral blood. These receptors all stem from a man in his forties or fifties with active COVID-19.

The gene calls are TRBV7-2 and TRBJ1-2; D is uncertain. The germline V gene encodes CDR1 SGHTA and CDR2 FQGNSA. The CDR3 is 13 residues long. Trimming removed 6 bases from V and 0 bases from J, with 8 bases in between. CDR3 nucleotides: TGTGCCAGCAGGCCTACCTCTAACTATGGCTACACCTTC. This codes for CASRPTSNYGYTF.

This clone was seen only once. The genes are TRBV27 and TRBJ2-5; 9 bases align to TRBD1. The CDR3 sequence is 15 residues long. V lost 8 bases and J lost 4; bases outside the gene matches: 11. The germline CDR1 and CDR2 sequences are MNHEY and SMNVEV (reference sequence). The chain's CDR3 is CASPPEWGQGETQYF. The CDR3 DNA reads as TGTGCCAGCCCGCCGGAATGGGGACAGGGAGAGACCCAGTACTTC.

This clone was observed a single time. This chain joins TRBV2 and TRBJ2-6; TRBD1 is a possible D gene (7 bases). The V and J ends lost 3 bases and 0 bases respectively, with 15 bases between them. The CDR3 has 18 residues. In germline, CDR1 is SNHLY, CDR2 FYNNEI. CDR3 DNA: TGTGCCAGCAGTGAGGGGGGACAGACTCTCTCTGGGGCCAACGTCCTGACTTTC. Translating it yields CASSEGGQTLSGANVLTF. The whole variable domain, remainder taken from reference TRBV2 and TRBJ2-6, is EPEVTQTPSHQVTQMGQEVILRCVPISNHLYFYWYRQILGQKVEFLVSFYNNEISEKSEIFDDQFSVERPDGSNFTLKIRSTKLEDSAMYFCASSEGGQTLSGANVLTFGAGSRLTVL.

The J gene is TRBJ1-1, the V gene TRBV6-2 or TRBV6-3; D is undetermined. V lost 2 bases to trimming and J lost 5 bases, with 9 bases between them. The CDR3 is made up of 13 amino acids. Germline values: CDR1 MNHEY, CDR2 SVGEGT. CDR3 sequence (DNA): TGTGCCAGCAGTTACAGGGAGTCGACTGAAGCTTTCTTT. Its protein is CASSYRESTEAFF.

This sequence joins TRBV7-9 and TRBJ2-2, with D maybe TRBD2 (5 bases). The germline CDR1 and CDR2 sequences are SEHNR and FQNEAQ (reference sequence). Trimming pared 1 base from V and 8 bases from J, leaving 20 bases between. This CDR3 region has 17 residues. This CDR3 reads CASSLGYGGPISGELFF. The CDR3 coding sequence is TGTGCCAGCAGCTTAGGGTACGGCGGGCCGATTTCGGGGGAGCTGTTTTTT. Looking up the rest from reference TRBV7-9 and TRBJ2-2 gives the full variable domain: DTGVSQNPRHKITKRGQNVTFRCDPISEHNRLYWYRQTLGQGPEFLTYFQNEAQLEKSRLLSDRFSAERPKGSFSTLEIQRTEQGDSAMYLCASSLGYGGPISGELFFGEGSRLTVL.

In its sample, this clone was seen once. CDR3 nucleotide sequence: TGTGCCAGCAGTGATGGGACTGCACTCTACAGAGAAAAACTGTTTTTT. Translating it yields CASSDGTALYREKLFF. The genes are TRBV2 and TRBJ1-4; tentatively, D is TRBD1 (5 bases). The germline gives CDR1 SNHLY, CDR2 FYNNEI. Between the trimmed V and J ends, which lost 3 bases and 8 bases, there was a span of 19 bases. The CDR3 extends over 16 amino acids.

The rearrangement uses TRBV9 and TRBJ1-5; perhaps TRBD1 as D (6 bases). Between the trimmed V and J ends, which lost 3 bases and 4 bases, there was a span of 8 bases. Germline CDR1 is SGDLS and CDR2 is YYNGEE. The CDR3 totals 13 residues. The CDR3 loop is CASSGTGNQPQHF. CDR3 coding DNA: TGTGCCAGCAGCGGCACAGGGAATCAGCCCCAGCATTTT.

The chain combines TRBV7-9 with TRBJ1-1, with 10 bases aligning to TRBD1. The germline gives CDR1 SEHNR, CDR2 FQNEAQ (reference sequence). This CDR3 contains 14 residues. The junction had 7 bases not matched to a gene; V was cut back by 4 bases and J by 8 bases. The CDR3 spells CASSSTGGRIEAFF. CDR3 nucleotide sequence: TGTGCCAGCAGCTCGACAGGGGGCAGGATCGAAGCTTTCTTT.

The J gene is TRBJ1-5, the V gene TRBV28; D may be TRBD1 (5 bases). Germline CDR1 MDHEN, CDR2 SYDVKM. This CDR3 region has 17 residues. The V gene lost 6 bases and the J gene lost 3 bases, with 21 bases spanning the gap. The CDR3: CASRGGVQSFVNQPQHF. The CDR3 nucleotides read TGTGCCAGCAGAGGAGGGGTTCAGAGTTTTGTCAATCAGCCCCAGCATTTT.